Sequencing of this T cell receptor (beta chain) was carried out in a study of shared clonotypes between healthy human individuals. Study as a whole: Three plates each covered CD4 naive and memory; CD8 naive two, CD8 memory one. Findings and limits, study-wide: Shared clonotypes: 4.5% to 6.5% naive CD4, approximately 3.4% naive CD8, less than 2.5% memory CD4, under 0.5% memory CD8.

This clone was counted a few times. As yet, its antigen is unknown. Donors were healthy HIV-negative adults without recently reported acute infections or vaccinations. For each subset, genomic DNA was distributed in equal portions over several immunoSEQ plates. Sequencing used immunoSEQ multiplex PCR; TCRdb keeps in-frame clones, though not all of them. The repertoire has 2 million to 2.5 million clones, over 90% of them found once; the top ten carry under 0.45%. Germline CDR1 and CDR2: MNHNS and SASEGT. Trimming left V 5 bases short and J 4 bases short, with 5 bases between. The CDR3 contains 11 residues.

The sample comprised naive CD4+ T cells from PBMCs. Subset here: CD45RA+ positively selected. V and J are TRBV6-1 and TRBJ1-2; no definite D call. This TCR was sampled from a man younger than 30 in good health. Some clones in this sample may be carry-over from other donors' samples. The CDR3 is CASSPLYGYTF. CDR3 DNA sequence: TGTGCCAGCAGTCCCCTCTATGGCTACACCTTC.